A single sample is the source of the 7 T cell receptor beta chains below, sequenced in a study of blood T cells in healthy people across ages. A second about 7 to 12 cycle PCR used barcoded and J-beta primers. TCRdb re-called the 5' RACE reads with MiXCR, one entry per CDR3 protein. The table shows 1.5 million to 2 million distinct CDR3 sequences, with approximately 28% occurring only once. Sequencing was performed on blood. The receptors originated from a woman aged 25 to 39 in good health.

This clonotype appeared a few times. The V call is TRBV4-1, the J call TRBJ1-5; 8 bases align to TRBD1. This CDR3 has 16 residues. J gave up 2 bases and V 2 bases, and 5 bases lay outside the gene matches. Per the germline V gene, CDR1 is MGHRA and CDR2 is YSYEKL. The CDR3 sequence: CASSQQGAGGNQPQHF. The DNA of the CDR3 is TGCGCCAGCAGCCAACAGGGGGCTGGGGGCAATCAGCCCCAGCATTTT.

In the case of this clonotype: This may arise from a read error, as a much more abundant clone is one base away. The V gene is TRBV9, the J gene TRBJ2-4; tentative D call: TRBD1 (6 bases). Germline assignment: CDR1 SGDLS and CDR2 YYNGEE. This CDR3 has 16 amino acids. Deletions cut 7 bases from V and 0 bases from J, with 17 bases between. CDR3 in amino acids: CASGSQDRVAKNIQYF. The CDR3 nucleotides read TGTGCCAGCGGCTCGCAGGACAGAGTAGCCAAAAACATTCAGTACTTC.

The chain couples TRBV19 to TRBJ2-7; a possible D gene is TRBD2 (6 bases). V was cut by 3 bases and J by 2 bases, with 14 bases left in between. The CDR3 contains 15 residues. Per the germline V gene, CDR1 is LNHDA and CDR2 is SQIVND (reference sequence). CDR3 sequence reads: CASSMVLAAAYEQYF. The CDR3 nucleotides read TGTGCCAGTAGTATGGTATTAGCGGCAGCCTACGAGCAGTACTTC.

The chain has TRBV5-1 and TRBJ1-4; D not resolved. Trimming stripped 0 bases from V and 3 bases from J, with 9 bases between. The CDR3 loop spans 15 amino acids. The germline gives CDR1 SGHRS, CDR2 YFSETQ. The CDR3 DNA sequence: TGCGCCAGCAGCTTGGCCAGGCGGCCTAATGAAAAACTGTTTTTT. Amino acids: CASSLARRPNEKLFF.

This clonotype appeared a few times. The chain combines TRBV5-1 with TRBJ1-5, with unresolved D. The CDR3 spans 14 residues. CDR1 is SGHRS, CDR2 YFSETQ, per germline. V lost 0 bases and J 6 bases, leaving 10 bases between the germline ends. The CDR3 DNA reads TGCGCCAGCAGCTTGGGCGAGGAGTCTCAGCCCCAGCATTTT. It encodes CASSLGEESQPQHF.

As DNA, the CDR3 is TGCGCCAGCAGCTTGGTCGGACTAGCGGGAGCAAGTGAGCAGTTCTTC. The encoded protein is CASSLVGLAGASEQFF. This chain joins TRBV5-1 and TRBJ2-1, with 13 nucleotides matching TRBD2. CDR3 length equals 16 residues. CDR1 SGHRS and CDR2 YFSETQ come from the germline V gene. The J segment lost 9 bases and the V segment lost 0 bases, leaving 6 bases of the junction unmatched.

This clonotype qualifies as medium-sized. The CDR3 loop reads CASSDGTGFETQYF. CDR3 nucleotides: TGCGCCAGCAGTGACGGGACAGGGTTCGAGACCCAGTACTTC. The chain uses TRBV10-1 and TRBJ2-5, with TRBD1 matching over 9 bases. Germline trimming cut 3 bases from V and 5 bases from J; bases unmatched to any gene: 4. CDR1 is WNHNN and CDR2 is SYGVQD in the germline V gene (reference sequence). The CDR3 loop spans 14 amino acids.